The clone carrying this TCR beta chain occurred a few times. Its antigen is still unknown. This record belongs to a study of naive and memory T cell subsets. Two oligonucleotides, mixed equimolar, formed the beta constant-region primer covering TRBC1 and TRBC2. Four rounds of PCR amplified the ligated cDNA using nested alpha and beta constant-region primers plus SP2. From the UMI-ligation and nested PCR reads, TCRdb called clonotypes with MiXCR, one entry per CDR3 protein. The sample lists some 82,000 distinct CDR3 sequences, about 11% seen once, with just over 0.13% in the top ten. General observations from the study: Naive and memory subsets had different power law exponents for TCR abundance. Naive repertoires, especially CD8, held a few larger clonotypes, possibly memory cells re-expressing CD45RA.

After the first PCR, alpha and beta chain libraries were processed separately. The clonotype was recovered from a human donor in good health. The sequenced material came from naive CD4+ T cells from blood.

The CDR3 protein is CASSELGSGSRNIQYF. CDR3 sequence (DNA): TGTGCCAGCAGTGAATTGGGGTCAGGAAGTCGAAACATTCAGTACTTC. The chain links TRBV2 to TRBJ2-4; the D is unclear. The CDR3 is 16 amino acids. Looked up from germline, CDR1 is SNHLY and CDR2 is FYNNEI. Trimming pared 2 bases from V and 6 bases from J, leaving 17 bases between.